These 12 T cell receptor beta chains were all obtained from the same sample, sequenced in a study of blood T cells in healthy people across ages (dated by TCRdb to the mid-2010s). The library was obtained by 5' RACE. TCRdb lists the instrument as Illumina HiSeq 2500. A second about 7 to 11 cycle PCR used a sample-barcoded 5' primer and a J-beta primer mix. TCRdb cleaned the public reads at Q25 with fastp, built clones with MiXCR and kept in-frame beta chains. Merged by CDR3 protein, the rows form single entries marked with the most common genes and DNA. The sample has hundreds of thousands of distinct CDR3 sequences on record, around three fifths of them singletons. Around 25% of the sample belongs to the ten largest clones. Specimen: blood. The receptor source for this set is a man aged 40-50 years in good health.

This rearrangement joins TRBV6-2 or TRBV6-3 to TRBJ2-4; D is undetermined. The better agreement between TRBJ2-7 and the DNA end casts doubt on the J call. The germline V gene has CDR1 MNHEY and CDR2 SVGEGT. CDR3 length: 12 residues. CDR3 residues: CASSKPVYEQYF. The CDR3, as DNA: TGTGCCAGCAGTAAACCAGTGTACGAGCAGTACTTC.

V gene TRBV3-1 combines with J gene TRBJ2-3; 7 nucleotides match TRBD2. J lost 2 bases, V lost 3 bases, and 8 bases had no gene match. Germline V gives CDR1 LGHDT, CDR2 YNNKEL (reference sequence). The CDR3 runs 16 residues. CDR3 sequence: CASSHHSGRNTDTQYF. CDR3 coding DNA: TGTGCCAGCAGCCATCATAGCGGGCGAAACACAGATACGCAGTATTTT.

This clonotype has a single count. The chain joins TRBV28 to TRBJ2-5, with 8 bases aligning to TRBD2. CDR1 is MDHEN, CDR2 SYDVKM, per germline. The V and J ends lost 7 bases and 3 bases, in that order; junction bases with no gene match: 1. The CDR3 extends over 12 amino acids. The CDR3 coding sequence is TGTGCCAGCATCGGGGGGGAAGAGACCCAGTACTTC. Translation: CASIGGEETQYF.

The chain employs TRBV7-9 and TRBJ2-6; TRBD1 might be the D (5 bases). The length of the CDR3 is 18 residues. V was pared by 5 bases and J by 0 bases, with 17 bases between. Per the germline V gene, CDR1 is SEHNR and CDR2 is FQNEAQ (reference sequence). The CDR3 loop reads CASSDYDRESSGANVLTF. For the CDR3, the DNA is TGTGCCAGCAGCGATTATGACAGAGAGAGCTCTGGGGCCAACGTCCTGACTTTC.

The V and J genes are TRBV11-3 and TRBJ1-4, with 7 positions matching TRBD1. V trimming: 5 bases; J trimming: 0 bases; junction bases outside the gene matches: 9. CDR1 is SGHNT, CDR2 YENEEA, per germline. This CDR3 is built from 17 residues. Here the CDR3 DNA reads TGTGCCAGCAGCCCGACCGGGACAGCCTCAACTAATGAAAAACTGTTTTTT. Encoded protein: CASSPTGTASTNEKLFF.

The chain has TRBV25-1 and TRBJ1-1; D not resolved. CDR1 MGHDK and CDR2 SYGVNS come from the germline V gene. The CDR3 totals 12 residues. Trimming cost V 2 bases and J 7 bases, with 8 bases left between them. This chain's CDR3 is CASSEHPDEAFF. CDR3 DNA sequence: TGTGCCAGCAGTGAACATCCCGATGAAGCTTTCTTT.

This clonotype has ten or more counts. The gene calls are TRBV12-3 or TRBV12-4 and TRBJ1-5; possible D gene TRBD1, 5 bases. V was shortened by 3 bases and J by 15 bases, with 24 bases between the two germline ends. The CDR3 length is 15 residues. CDR3: CASSFSTPGPSLPHF. The DNA for the CDR3 is TGTGCCAGCAGTTTCTCGACCCCGGGACCCTCTTTACCGCATTTT.

The chain uses TRBV12-3 or TRBV12-4 and TRBJ1-2; the match to TRBD1 covers 7 bases. The trim removed 6 bases at V and 0 bases at J, leaving 10 bases unmatched. The CDR3 spans 16 residues. In DNA, the CDR3 is TGTGCCAGCAGCCGAATGACAGGGAAGTCTAACTATGGCTACACCTTC. As protein: CASSRMTGKSNYGYTF.

V gene TRBV10-2 combines with J gene TRBJ2-4; TRBD2 is a possible D gene (5 bases). The J call could be wrong; TRBJ2-7 is a better fit for the DNA end. The CDR3 totals 14 residues. CDR1 and CDR2 (germline): WSHSY, SAAADI. The CDR3 reads CASSVSDFAYEQYF. DNA of the CDR3: TGCGCCAGCAGTGTCTCGGACTTCGCCTACGAGCAGTACTTC.

V gene TRBV4-2 combines with J gene TRBJ2-1; D is unclear. The J call is doubtful: the DNA matches TRBJ2-7 better. Germline V gene sequence: CDR1 LGHNA, CDR2 YNFKEQ. The CDR3 contains 13 residues. The CDR3 here is CASSPPTYNEQYF. DNA of the CDR3: TGTGCCAGCAGCCCGCCCACCTACAATGAGCAGTACTTC.

This chain links TRBV28 with TRBJ2-5, with D possibly being TRBD1 or TRBD2 (5 bases each). V was clipped by 6 bases and J by 11 bases, with 31 bases between them. The CDR3 covers 17 residues. The germline V gene encodes CDR1 MDHEN and CDR2 SYDVKM. DNA for the CDR3: TGTGCCAGCAGGGGAACTACCGGGACCGCGGTTATCTACGAACAGTACTTC. It specifies CASRGTTGTAVIYEQYF. The full variable domain, rest sourced from reference TRBV28 and TRBJ2-5, is DVKVTQSSRYLVKRTGEKVFLECVQDMDHENMFWYRQDPGLGLRLIYFSYDVKMKEKGDIPEGYSVSREKKERFSLILESASTNQTSMYLCASRGTTGTAVIYEQYFGPGTRLLVL.

The rearrangement links TRBV11-3 to TRBJ2-1; D call uncertain. The CDR3 spans 12 residues. V was cut by 3 bases and J by 10 bases, with 10 bases left in between. Germline lookup yields CDR1 SGHNT and CDR2 YENEEA. The CDR3 bases are TGTGCCAGCAGCTTGGGCCCCTACGAGCAGTTCTTC. Translated, it gives CASSLGPYEQFF.